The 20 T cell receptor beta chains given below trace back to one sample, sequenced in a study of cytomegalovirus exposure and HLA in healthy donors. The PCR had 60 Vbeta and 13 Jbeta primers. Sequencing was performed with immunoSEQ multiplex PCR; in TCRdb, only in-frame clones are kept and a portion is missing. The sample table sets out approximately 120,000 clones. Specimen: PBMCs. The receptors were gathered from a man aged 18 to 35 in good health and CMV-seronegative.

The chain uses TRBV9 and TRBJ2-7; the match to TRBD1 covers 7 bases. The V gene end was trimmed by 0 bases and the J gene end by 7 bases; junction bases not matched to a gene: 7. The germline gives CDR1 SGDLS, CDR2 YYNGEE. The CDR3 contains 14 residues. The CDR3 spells CASSVAPTGQEQYF. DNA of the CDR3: TGTGCCAGCAGCGTAGCTCCGACAGGGCAAGAGCAGTACTTC. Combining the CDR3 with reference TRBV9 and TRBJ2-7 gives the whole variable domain DSGVTQTPKHLITATGQRVTLRCSPRSGDLSVYWYQQSLDQGLQFLIQYYNGEERAKGNILERFSAQQFPDLHSELNLSSLELGDSALYFCASSVAPTGQEQYFGPGTRLTVT.

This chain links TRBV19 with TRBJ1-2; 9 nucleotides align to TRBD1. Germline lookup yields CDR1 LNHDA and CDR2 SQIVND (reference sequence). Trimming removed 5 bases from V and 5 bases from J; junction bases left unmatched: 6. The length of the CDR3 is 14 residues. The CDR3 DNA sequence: TGTGCCAGTAGTGCTTCGACAGGGGGTTATGGCTACACCTTC. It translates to CASSASTGGYGYTF.

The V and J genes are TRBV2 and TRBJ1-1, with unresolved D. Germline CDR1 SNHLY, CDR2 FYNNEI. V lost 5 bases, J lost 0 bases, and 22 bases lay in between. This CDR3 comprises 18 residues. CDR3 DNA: TGTGCCAGCAGTCTGAGCAGGCTCCTCCCTGGTATGAACACTGAAGCTTTCTTT. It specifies CASSLSRLLPGMNTEAFF.

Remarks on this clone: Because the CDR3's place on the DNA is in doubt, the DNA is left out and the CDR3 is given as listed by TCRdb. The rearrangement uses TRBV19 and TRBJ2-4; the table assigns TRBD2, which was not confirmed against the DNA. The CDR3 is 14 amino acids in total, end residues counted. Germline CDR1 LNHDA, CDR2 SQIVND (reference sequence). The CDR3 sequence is CASTSGRAKNIQYF.

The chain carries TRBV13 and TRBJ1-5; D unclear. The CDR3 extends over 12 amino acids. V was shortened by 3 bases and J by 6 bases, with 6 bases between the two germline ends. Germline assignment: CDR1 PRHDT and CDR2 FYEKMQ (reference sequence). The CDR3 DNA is TGTGCCAGCAGCTTCTCGGGTCAGCCCCAGCATTTT. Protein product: CASSFSGQPQHF.

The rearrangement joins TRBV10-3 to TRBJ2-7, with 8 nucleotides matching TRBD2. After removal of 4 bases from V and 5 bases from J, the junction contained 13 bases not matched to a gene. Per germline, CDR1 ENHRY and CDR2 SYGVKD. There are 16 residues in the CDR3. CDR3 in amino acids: CAISGTSGGEVNEQYF. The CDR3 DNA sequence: TGTGCCATCAGTGGTACTAGCGGAGGTGAGGTAAACGAGCAGTACTTC.

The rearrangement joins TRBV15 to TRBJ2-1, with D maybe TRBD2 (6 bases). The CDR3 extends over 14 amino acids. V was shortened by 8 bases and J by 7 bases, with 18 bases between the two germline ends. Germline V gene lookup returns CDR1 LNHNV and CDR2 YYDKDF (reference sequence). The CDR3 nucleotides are TGTGCCACCGGCCCGCGGGGCGCCTGGAATGAGCAGTTCTTC. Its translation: CATGPRGAWNEQFF. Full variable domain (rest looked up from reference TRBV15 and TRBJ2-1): DAMVIQNPRYQVTQFGKPVTLSCSQTLNHNVMYWYQQKSSQAPKLLFHYYDKDFNNEADTPDNFQSRRPNTSFCFLDIRSPGLGDTAMYLCATGPRGAWNEQFFGPGTRLTVL.

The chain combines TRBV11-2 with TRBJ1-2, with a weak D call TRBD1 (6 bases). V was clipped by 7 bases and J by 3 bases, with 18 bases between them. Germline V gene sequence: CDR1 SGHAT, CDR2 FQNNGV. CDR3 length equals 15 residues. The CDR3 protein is CASKRTGTLYYGYTF. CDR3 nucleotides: TGTGCCAGCAAACGTACAGGGACCCTTTACTATGGCTACACCTTC.

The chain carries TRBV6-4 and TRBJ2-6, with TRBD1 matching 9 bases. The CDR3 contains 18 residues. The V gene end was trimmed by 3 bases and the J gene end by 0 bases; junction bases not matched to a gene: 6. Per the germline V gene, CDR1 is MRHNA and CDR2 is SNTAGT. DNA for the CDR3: TGTGCCAGCAGTGATACGGGACAGGGAACCTCTGGGGCCAACGTCCTGACTTTC. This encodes CASSDTGQGTSGANVLTF.

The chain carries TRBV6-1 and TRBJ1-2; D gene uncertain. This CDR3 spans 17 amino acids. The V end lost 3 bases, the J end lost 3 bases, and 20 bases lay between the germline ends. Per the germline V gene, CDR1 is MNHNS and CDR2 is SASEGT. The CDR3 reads CASSDGGGAPEDYGYTF. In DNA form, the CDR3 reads TGTGCCAGCAGTGACGGCGGTGGAGCACCCGAGGACTATGGCTACACCTTC.

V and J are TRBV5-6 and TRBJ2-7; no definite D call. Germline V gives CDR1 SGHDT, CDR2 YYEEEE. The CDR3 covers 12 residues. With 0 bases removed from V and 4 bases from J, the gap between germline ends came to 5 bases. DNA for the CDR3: TGTGCCAGCAGCTTGGGGGCTTACGAGCAGTACTTC. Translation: CASSLGAYEQYF.

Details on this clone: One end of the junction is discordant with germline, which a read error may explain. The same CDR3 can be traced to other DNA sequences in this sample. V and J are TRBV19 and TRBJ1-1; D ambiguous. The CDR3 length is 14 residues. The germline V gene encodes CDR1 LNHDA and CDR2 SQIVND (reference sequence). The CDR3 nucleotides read TGTGCCAGCCTTTCCCCAGGTTTTAGGACTGAGGCTTTCTTT. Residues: CASLSPGFRTEAFF.

For the CDR3, the DNA is TGTGCCAGCATCCAGGACTCCCGGGTGGGAGCTTTCTTT. This translates into CASIQDSRVGAFF. This chain connects TRBV5-8 to TRBJ1-1; D not certain. Trimming took off 6 bases at V and 10 bases at J, with 19 bases between the two ends. The germline gives CDR1 SGHTS, CDR2 YDEGEE. The CDR3 has 13 amino acids.

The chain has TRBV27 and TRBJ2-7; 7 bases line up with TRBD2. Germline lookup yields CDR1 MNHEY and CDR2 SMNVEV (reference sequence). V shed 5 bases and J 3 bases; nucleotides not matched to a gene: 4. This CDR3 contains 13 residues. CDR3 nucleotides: TGTGCCAGCAGTACTAGCGTGTTCTACGAGCAGTACTTC. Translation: CASSTSVFYEQYF.

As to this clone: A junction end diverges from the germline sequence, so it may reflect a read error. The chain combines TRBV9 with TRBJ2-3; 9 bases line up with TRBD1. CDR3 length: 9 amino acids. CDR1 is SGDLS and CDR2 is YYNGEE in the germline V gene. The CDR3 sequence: CASGTGRDF. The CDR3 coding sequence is TGTGCCAGCGGGACAGGGAGGGATTTT.

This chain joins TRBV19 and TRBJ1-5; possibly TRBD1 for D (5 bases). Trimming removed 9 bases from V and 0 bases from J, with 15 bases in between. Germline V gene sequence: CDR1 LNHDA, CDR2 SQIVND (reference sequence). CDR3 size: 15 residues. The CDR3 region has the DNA TGTGCCAGCCTGCAGGGACTTAATAGCAATCAGCCCCAGCATTTT. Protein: CASLQGLNSNQPQHF.

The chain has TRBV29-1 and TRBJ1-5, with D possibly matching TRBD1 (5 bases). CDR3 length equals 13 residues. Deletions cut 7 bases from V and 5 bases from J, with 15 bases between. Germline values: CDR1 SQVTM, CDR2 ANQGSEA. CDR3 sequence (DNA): TGCAGCGCAGGGACTCAAAGGGATCAGCCCCAGCATTTT. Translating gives CSAGTQRDQPQHF.

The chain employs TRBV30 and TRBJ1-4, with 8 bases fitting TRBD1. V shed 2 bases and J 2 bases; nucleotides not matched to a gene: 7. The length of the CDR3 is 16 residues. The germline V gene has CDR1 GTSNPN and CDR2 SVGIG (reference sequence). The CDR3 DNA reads TGTGCCTGGAGTCAAGCCGGACAGGGTACTAATGAAAAACTGTTTTTT. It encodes CAWSQAGQGTNEKLFF. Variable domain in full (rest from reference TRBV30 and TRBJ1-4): SQTIHQWPATLVQPVGSPLSLECTVEGTSNPNLYWYRQAAGRGLQLLFYSVGIGQISSEVPQNLSASRPQDRQFILSSKKLLLSDSGFYLCAWSQAGQGTNEKLFFGSGTQLSVL.

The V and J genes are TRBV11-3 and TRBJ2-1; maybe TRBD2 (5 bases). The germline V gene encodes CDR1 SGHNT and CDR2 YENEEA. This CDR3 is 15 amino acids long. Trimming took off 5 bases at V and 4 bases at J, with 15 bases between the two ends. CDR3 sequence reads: CASSPRSGSYNEQFF. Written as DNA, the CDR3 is TGTGCCAGCAGCCCTCGATCGGGGTCATACAATGAGCAGTTCTTC. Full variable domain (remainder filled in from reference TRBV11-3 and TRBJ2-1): EAGVVQSPRYKIIEKKQPVAFWCNPISGHNTLYWYLQNLGQGPELLIRYENEEAVDDSQLPKDRFSAERLKGVDSTLKIQPAELGDSAVYLCASSPRSGSYNEQFFGPGTRLTVL.

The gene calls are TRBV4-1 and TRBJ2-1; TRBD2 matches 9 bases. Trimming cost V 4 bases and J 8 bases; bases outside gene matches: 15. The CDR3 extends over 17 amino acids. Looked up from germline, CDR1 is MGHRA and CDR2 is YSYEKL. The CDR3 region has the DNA TGCGCCAGCAGCCGAACCGTTCCGGGACTAGCTTTCGATGAGCAGTTCTTC. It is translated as CASSRTVPGLAFDEQFF.